Listed here are 20 T cell receptor beta chains from one sample, sequenced in a study of fetal regulatory T cell absence and autoimmunity. Profiling relied on immunoSEQ multiplex PCR, and the TCRdb table lists in-frame clones only, not all of them. The table lists about 95,000 clones, around 72% of them singletons. Sequencing was done on a sample of pancreas tissue. Receptors were obtained from a male donor with IPEX syndrome.

J is TRBJ2-1 and V is TRBV7-2, with TRBD1 matching over 9 bases. The germline gives CDR1 SGHTA, CDR2 FQGNSA. The CDR3 runs to 15 residues. The junction had 0 bases not matched to a gene; V was cut back by 1 base and J by 2 bases. The CDR3 DNA reads TGTGCCAGCAGCTTAGACAGGGGGCCCTACAATGAGCAGTTCTTC. Translation gives CASSLDRGPYNEQFF.

This clone was recorded a few times. The chain combines TRBV19 with TRBJ1-5, with D possibly matching TRBD1 (6 bases). The germline V gene has CDR1 LNHDA and CDR2 SQIVND (reference sequence). V was pared by 8 bases and J by 0 bases, with 14 bases between. The CDR3 totals 15 residues. The CDR3 reads CASAGGSYSNQPQHF. The CDR3 DNA is TGTGCCAGTGCGGGGGGCTCCTATAGCAATCAGCCCCAGCATTTT.

This chain connects TRBV11-3 to TRBJ2-1; D not certain. The length of the CDR3 is 14 residues. Germline loops: CDR1 SGHNT, CDR2 YENEEA. Between the trimmed V and J ends, which lost 1 base and 3 bases, there was a span of 7 bases. The CDR3 sequence is CASSLGGGYNEQFF. Here the CDR3 DNA reads TGTGCCAGCAGCTTAGGTGGCGGCTACAATGAGCAGTTCTTC.

The chain uses TRBV10-1 and TRBJ2-6; possibly TRBD2 for D (5 bases). The CDR3 loop spans 17 amino acids. V lost 7 bases to trimming and J lost 0 bases, with 16 bases between them. In germline, CDR1 is WNHNN, CDR2 SYGVQD (reference sequence). Here the CDR3 DNA reads TGCGCCAGCACCAGAGCCGGGATAATCTCTGGGGCCAACGTCCTGACTTTC. This translates into CASTRAGIISGANVLTF.

This clone was seen repeatedly, ten times or more. This chain uses TRBV7-9 with TRBJ1-6; 7 positions match TRBD1. The CDR3 runs to 14 residues. Losses at the gene ends were 6 bases for V and 8 bases for J; bases not matched to a gene: 7. CDR1 and CDR2 from the germline V gene are SEHNR and FQNEAQ (reference sequence). CDR3 DNA: TGTGCCAGCAGTACGACAGGGTTGGATTCACCCCTCCACTTT. This codes for CASSTTGLDSPLHF.

The genes are TRBV7-9 and TRBJ1-1, with D maybe TRBD1 (6 bases). Germline CDR1 is SEHNR and CDR2 is FQNEAQ (reference sequence). Trimming took off 6 bases at V and 2 bases at J, with 13 bases between the two ends. The CDR3 has 14 residues. The CDR3 loop is CASSPRGGNTEAFF. The DNA of the CDR3 is TGTGCCAGCAGTCCCAGGGGAGGAAACACTGAAGCTTTCTTT.

The genes are TRBV19 and TRBJ2-5; either TRBD1 or TRBD2 may fit D (5 bases each). This CDR3 spans 13 amino acids. CDR1 and CDR2 (germline): LNHDA, SQIVND (reference sequence). V was trimmed by 5 bases and J by 1 base, leaving 8 bases between them. DNA of the CDR3: TGTGCCAGTAGTGGGACGGCCCAAGAGACCCAGTACTTC. Protein sequence: CASSGTAQETQYF.

This clone has a handful of counts. This chain connects TRBV20-1 to TRBJ1-1; tentatively, D is TRBD1 (5 bases). The CDR3 runs to 11 residues. CDR1 is DFQATT, CDR2 SNEGSKA, per germline (reference sequence). The V and J ends lost 3 bases and 8 bases respectively, with 10 bases between them. The CDR3 DNA reads as TGCAGTGCTAGCCCGGGACGAGAAGCTTTCTTT. This encodes CSASPGREAFF.

This clone was seen a few times. J is TRBJ1-6 and V is TRBV4-1; TRBD1 might be the D (5 bases). V shed 0 bases and J shed 5 bases, with 8 bases lying between them. Germline assignment: CDR1 MGHRA and CDR2 YSYEKL. The CDR3 is made up of 15 amino acids. The CDR3 loop reads CASSQDGQNNSPLHF. The CDR3 DNA sequence: TGCGCCAGCAGCCAAGATGGACAAAATAATTCACCCCTCCACTTT.

The chain has TRBV27 and TRBJ2-7; D is unresolved. The CDR3 length is 14 residues. Between the trimmed V and J ends, which lost 2 bases and 5 bases, there was a span of 13 bases. Germline assignment: CDR1 MNHEY and CDR2 SMNVEV (reference sequence). CDR3 sequence (DNA): TGTGCCAGCAGTTTAACCGGCCAGATCCACGAGCAGTACTTC. Protein: CASSLTGQIHEQYF.

This clone was seen a handful of times. The V call is TRBV7-9, the J call TRBJ1-2; D not certain. CDR3 length: 8 amino acids. From germline, CDR1 is SEHNR and CDR2 FQNEAQ (reference sequence). Trimming removed 7 bases at V and 11 bases at J, with 5 bases between. As DNA, the CDR3 is TGTGCCAGCAATAAGTACACCTTC. Translated, it gives CASNKYTF.

This chain uses TRBV30 with TRBJ2-5; D ambiguous. With 0 bases removed from V and 4 bases from J, the gap between germline ends came to 9 bases. CDR1 and CDR2 (germline): GTSNPN, SVGIG (reference sequence). This CDR3 comprises 13 residues. The CDR3 nucleotides are TGTGCCTGGAGTGTACGGCTCTTAGAGACCCAGTACTTC. It is translated as CAWSVRLLETQYF.

The V and J genes are TRBV28 and TRBJ1-5; 7 positions agree with TRBD1. Germline trimming cut 7 bases from V and 6 bases from J; bases unmatched to any gene: 6. This CDR3 has 13 amino acids. The germline gives CDR1 MDHEN, CDR2 SYDVKM. CDR3 sequence reads: CASTGGFAQPQHF. The DNA of the CDR3 is TGTGCCAGCACAGGGGGGTTCGCTCAGCCCCAGCATTTT. Complete variable domain (other parts from reference TRBV28 and TRBJ1-5): DVKVTQSSRYLVKRTGEKVFLECVQDMDHENMFWYRQDPGLGLRLIYFSYDVKMKEKGDIPEGYSVSREKKERFSLILESASTNQTSMYLCASTGGFAQPQHFGDGTRLSIL.

V and J are TRBV2 and TRBJ2-1; D is perhaps TRBD1 (6 bases). The germline CDR1 and CDR2 sequences are SNHLY and FYNNEI. The length of the CDR3 is 15 residues. V lost 5 bases to trimming and J lost 8 bases, with 19 bases between them. Here the CDR3 DNA reads TGTGCCAGCAGTTGGGATCAGGGGAGTGGAGATGAGCAGTTCTTC. Its protein product is CASSWDQGSGDEQFF. Using reference TRBV2 and TRBJ2-1 for the parts outside the CDR3, the full variable domain is EPEVTQTPSHQVTQMGQEVILRCVPISNHLYFYWYRQILGQKVEFLVSFYNNEISEKSEIFDDQFSVERPDGSNFTLKIRSTKLEDSAMYFCASSWDQGSGDEQFFGPGTRLTVL.

The chain recombines TRBV5-1 with TRBJ2-1; 11 bases line up with TRBD1. Looked up from germline, CDR1 is SGHRS and CDR2 is YFSETQ. This CDR3 region has 20 residues. Trimming removed 0 bases from V and 4 bases from J; junction bases left unmatched: 15. CDR3 sequence: CASSLAPGQGVAGRYNEQFF. The CDR3, as DNA: TGCGCCAGCAGCTTGGCGCCGGGACAGGGGGTAGCGGGTAGGTACAATGAGCAGTTCTTC.

V usage is TRBV2 and J usage is TRBJ2-7, with TRBD1 identical over 9 bases. Losses at the gene ends were 7 bases for V and 2 bases for J; bases not matched to a gene: 3. The germline V gene has CDR1 SNHLY and CDR2 FYNNEI. The CDR3 contains 13 residues. The CDR3: CASKGTGPYEQYF. The CDR3 coding sequence is TGTGCCAGCAAAGGGACAGGGCCCTACGAGCAGTACTTC.

The rearrangement joins TRBV9 to TRBJ1-2; a possible D gene is TRBD1 (5 bases). Germline V gene lookup returns CDR1 SGDLS and CDR2 YYNGEE. V lost 0 bases to trimming and J lost 11 bases, with 11 bases between them. CDR3 length: 12 amino acids. This chain's CDR3 is CASSVGLRGYTF. The DNA of the CDR3 is TGTGCCAGCAGCGTAGGTTTGAGGGGATACACCTTC.

This clone was detected a few times. V usage is TRBV6-5 and J usage is TRBJ1-6, with D unclear. Germline V gene data show CDR1 as MNHEY and CDR2 as SVGAGI. The CDR3 consists of 15 residues. Between the trimmed V and J ends, which lost 6 bases and 0 bases, there was a span of 9 bases. The CDR3 here is CASSLISSYNSPLHF. The DNA of the CDR3 is TGTGCCAGCAGCCTTATAAGCTCCTATAATTCACCCCTCCACTTT.

This clone was observed a handful of times. This chain uses TRBV4-1 with TRBJ2-7, with D uncertain. CDR3 length: 13 residues. V was shortened by 5 bases and J by 1 base, with 9 bases between the two germline ends. Germline V CDR1 and CDR2: MGHRA, YSYEKL. CDR3 amino acids: CASSSGPSYEQYF. The CDR3 DNA reads TGCGCCAGCAGCTCAGGACCGTCCTACGAGCAGTACTTC.

J is TRBJ2-4 and V is TRBV27; TRBD2 is a possible D gene (6 bases). Trimming shortened V by 10 bases and J by 4 bases, and 20 bases separated the two germline ends. This CDR3 has 15 amino acids. CDR1 is MNHEY, CDR2 SMNVEV, per germline (reference sequence). The CDR3 region has the DNA TGTGCCACCGCAATCCTCACGGGGGTGAAAAACATTCAGTACTTC. Translation gives CATAILTGVKNIQYF.